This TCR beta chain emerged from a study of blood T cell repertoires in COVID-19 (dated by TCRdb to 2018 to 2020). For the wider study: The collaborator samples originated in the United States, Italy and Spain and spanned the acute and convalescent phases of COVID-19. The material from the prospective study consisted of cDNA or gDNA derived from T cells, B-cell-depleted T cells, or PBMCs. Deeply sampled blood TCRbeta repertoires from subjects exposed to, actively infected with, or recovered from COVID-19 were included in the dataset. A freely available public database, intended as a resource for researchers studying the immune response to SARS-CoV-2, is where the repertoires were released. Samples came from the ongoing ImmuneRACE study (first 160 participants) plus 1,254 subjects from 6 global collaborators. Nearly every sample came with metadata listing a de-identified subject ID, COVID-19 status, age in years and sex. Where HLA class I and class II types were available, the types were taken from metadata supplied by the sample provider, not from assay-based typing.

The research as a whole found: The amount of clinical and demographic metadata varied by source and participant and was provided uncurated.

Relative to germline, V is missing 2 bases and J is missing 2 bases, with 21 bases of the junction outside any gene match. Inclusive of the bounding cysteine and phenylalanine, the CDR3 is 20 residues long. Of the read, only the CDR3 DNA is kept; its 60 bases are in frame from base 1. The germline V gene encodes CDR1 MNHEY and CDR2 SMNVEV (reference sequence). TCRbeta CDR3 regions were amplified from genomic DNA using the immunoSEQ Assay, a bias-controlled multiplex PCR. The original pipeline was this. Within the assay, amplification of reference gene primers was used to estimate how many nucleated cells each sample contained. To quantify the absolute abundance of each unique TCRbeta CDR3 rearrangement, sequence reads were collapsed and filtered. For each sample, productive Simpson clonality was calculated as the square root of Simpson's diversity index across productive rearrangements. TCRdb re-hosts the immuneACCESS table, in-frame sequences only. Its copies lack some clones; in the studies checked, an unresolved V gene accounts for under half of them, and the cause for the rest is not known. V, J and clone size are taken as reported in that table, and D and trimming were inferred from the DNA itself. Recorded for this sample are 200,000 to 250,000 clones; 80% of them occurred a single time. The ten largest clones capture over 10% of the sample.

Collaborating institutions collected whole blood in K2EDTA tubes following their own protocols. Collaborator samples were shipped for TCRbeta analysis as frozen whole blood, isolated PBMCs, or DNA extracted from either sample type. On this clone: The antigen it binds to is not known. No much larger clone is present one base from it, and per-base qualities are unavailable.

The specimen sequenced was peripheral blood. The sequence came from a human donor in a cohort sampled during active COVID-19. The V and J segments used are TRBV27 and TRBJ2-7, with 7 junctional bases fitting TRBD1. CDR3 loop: CASSLNRGRRHENNTYEQYF. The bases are TGTGCCAGCAGTTTAAACAGGGGCCGACGCCACGAAAATAACACCTACGAGCAGTACTTC.